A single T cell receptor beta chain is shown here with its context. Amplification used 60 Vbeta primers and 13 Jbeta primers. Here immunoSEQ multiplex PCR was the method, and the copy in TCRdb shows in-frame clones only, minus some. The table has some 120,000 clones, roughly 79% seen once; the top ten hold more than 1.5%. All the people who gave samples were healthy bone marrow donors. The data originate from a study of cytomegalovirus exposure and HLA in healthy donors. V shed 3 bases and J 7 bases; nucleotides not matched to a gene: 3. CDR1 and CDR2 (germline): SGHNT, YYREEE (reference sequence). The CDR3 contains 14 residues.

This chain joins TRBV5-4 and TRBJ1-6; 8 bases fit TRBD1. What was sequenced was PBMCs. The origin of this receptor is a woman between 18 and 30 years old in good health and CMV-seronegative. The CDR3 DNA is TGTGCCAGCAGCTGGACAGGGCTAAATTCACCCCTCCACTTT. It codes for CASSWTGLNSPLHF.